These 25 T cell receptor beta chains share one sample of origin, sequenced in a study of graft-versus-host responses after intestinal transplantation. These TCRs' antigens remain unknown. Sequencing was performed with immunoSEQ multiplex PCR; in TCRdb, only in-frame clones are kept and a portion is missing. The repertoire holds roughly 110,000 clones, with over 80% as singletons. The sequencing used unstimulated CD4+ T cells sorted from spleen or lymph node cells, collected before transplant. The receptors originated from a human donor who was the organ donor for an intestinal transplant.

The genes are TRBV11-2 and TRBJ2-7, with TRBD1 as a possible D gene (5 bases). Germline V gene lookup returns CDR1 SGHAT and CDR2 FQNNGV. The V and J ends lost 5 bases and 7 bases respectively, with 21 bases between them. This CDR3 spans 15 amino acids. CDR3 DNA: TGTGCCAGCAGCAACCGACAGACCGGCTTCTGGGAGCAGTACTTC. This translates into CASSNRQTGFWEQYF.

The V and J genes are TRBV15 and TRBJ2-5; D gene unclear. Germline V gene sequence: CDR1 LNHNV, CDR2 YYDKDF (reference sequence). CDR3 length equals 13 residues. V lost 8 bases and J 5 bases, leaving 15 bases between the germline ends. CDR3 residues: CATQRAPRETQYF. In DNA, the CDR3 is TGTGCCACCCAACGGGCCCCAAGGGAGACCCAGTACTTC.

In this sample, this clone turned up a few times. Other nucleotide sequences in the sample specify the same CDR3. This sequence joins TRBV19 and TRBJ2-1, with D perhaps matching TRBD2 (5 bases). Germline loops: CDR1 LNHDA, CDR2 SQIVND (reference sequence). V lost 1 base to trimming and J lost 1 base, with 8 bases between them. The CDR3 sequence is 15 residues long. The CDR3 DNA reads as TGTGCCAGTAGTATAGGTCGGGGTTCCTACAATGAGCAGTTCTTC. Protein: CASSIGRGSYNEQFF.

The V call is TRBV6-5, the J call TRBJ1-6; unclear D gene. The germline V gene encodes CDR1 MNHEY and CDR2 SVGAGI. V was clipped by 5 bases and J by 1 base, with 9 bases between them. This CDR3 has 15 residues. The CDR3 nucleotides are TGTGCCAGCAGTACCCGACAATCCTATAATTCACCCCTCCACTTT. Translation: CASSTRQSYNSPLHF.

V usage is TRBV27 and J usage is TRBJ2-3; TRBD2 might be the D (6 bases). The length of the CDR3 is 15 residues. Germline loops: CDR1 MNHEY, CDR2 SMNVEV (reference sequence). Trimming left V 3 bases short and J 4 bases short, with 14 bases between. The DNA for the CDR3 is TGTGCCAGCAGTTTGTCCGGGAGTTCCGCAGATACGCAGTATTTT. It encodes CASSLSGSSADTQYF.

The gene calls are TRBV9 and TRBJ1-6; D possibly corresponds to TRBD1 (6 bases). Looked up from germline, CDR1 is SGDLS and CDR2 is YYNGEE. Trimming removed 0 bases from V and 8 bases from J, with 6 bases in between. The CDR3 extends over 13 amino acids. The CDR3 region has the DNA TGTGCCAGCAGCGTAGACAGGGATTCACCCCTCCACTTT. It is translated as CASSVDRDSPLHF.

CDR3 residues: CAITWTSGNQETQYF. The DNA of the CDR3 is TGTGCCATCACCTGGACTAGCGGAAACCAAGAGACCCAGTACTTC. This chain uses TRBV10-3 with TRBJ2-5; 10 bases map to TRBD2. V shed 7 bases and J 0 bases; nucleotides not matched to a gene: 5. Germline lookup yields CDR1 ENHRY and CDR2 SYGVKD. This CDR3 has 15 residues.

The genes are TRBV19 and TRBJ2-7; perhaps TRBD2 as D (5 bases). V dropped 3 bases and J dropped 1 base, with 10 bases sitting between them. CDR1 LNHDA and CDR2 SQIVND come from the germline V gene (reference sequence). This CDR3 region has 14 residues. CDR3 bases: TGTGCCAGTAGTATGGGCGGGCGATCCTACGAGCAGTACTTC. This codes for CASSMGGRSYEQYF.

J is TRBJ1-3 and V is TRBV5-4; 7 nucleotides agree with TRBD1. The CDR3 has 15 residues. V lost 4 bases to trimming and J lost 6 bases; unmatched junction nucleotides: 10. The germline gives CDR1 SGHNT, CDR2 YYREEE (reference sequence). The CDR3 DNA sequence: TGTGCCAGCAGCCGTAACAGGGGAGAAGAAAACACCATATATTTT. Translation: CASSRNRGEENTIYF.

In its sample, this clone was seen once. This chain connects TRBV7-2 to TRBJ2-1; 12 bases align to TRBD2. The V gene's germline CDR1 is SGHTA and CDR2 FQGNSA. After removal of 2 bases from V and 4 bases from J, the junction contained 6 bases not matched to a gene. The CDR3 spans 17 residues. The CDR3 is CASSLPNLAGGYNEQFF. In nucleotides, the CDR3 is TGTGCCAGCAGCTTACCCAATCTAGCGGGGGGGTACAATGAGCAGTTCTTC.

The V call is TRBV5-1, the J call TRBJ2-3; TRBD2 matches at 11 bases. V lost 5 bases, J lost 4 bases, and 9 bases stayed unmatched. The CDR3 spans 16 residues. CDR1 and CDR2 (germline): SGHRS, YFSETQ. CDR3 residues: CASSKSGLAGPDTQYF. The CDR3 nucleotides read TGCGCCAGCAGTAAGTCCGGACTAGCGGGTCCAGATACGCAGTATTTT.

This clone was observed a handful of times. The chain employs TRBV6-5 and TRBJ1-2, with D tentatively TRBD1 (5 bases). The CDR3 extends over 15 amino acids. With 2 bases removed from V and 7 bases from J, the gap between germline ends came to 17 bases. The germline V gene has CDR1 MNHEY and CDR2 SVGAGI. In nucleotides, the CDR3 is TGTGCCAGCAGTTACGTTGGGCCCTTTGGGGGTGGCTACACCTTC. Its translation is CASSYVGPFGGGYTF.

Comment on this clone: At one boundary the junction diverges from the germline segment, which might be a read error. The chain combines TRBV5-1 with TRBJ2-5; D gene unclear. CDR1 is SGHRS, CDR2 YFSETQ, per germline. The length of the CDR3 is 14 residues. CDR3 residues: CASSSGPTPETQYF. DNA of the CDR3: TGTGCCAGCAGCTCGGGCCCTACCCCAGAGACCCAGTACTTC.

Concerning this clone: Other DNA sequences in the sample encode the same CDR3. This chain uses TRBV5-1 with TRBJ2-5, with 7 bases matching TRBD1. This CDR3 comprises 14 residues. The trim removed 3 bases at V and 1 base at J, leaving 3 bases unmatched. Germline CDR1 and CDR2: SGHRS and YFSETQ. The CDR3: CASSWGTAQETQYF. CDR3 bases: TGCGCCAGCAGCTGGGGGACAGCCCAAGAGACCCAGTACTTC.

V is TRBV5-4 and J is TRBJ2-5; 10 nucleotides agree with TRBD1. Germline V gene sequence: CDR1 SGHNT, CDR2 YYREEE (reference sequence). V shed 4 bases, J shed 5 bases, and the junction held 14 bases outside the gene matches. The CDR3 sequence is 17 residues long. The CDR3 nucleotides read TGTGCCAGCAGCACATACGACAGGGGGCGTGGGGGGGAGACCCAGTACTTC. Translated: CASSTYDRGRGGETQYF. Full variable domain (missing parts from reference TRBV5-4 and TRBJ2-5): ETGVTQSPTHLIKTRGQQVTLRCSSQSGHNTVSWYQQALGQGPQFIFQYYREEENGRGNFPPRFSGLQFPNYSSELNVNALELDDSALYLCASSTYDRGRGGETQYFGPGTRLLVL.

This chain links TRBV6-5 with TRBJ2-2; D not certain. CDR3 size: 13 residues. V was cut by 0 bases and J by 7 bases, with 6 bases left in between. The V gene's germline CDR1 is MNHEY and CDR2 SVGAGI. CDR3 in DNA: TGTGCCAGCAGTTACTCGATGAGCGGGGAGCTGTTTTTT. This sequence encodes CASSYSMSGELFF.

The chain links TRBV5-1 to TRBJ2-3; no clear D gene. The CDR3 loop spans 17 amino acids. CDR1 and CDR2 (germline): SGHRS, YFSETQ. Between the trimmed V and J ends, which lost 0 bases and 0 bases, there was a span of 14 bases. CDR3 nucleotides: TGCGCCAGCAGCTTGGACCCGAGCGCCCCTAGCACAGATACGCAGTATTTT. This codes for CASSLDPSAPSTDTQYF.

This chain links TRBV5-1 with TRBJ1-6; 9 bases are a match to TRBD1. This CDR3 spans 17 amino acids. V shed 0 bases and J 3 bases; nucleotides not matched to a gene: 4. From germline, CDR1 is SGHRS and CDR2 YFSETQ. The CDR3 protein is CASSLAWTGDYNSPLHF. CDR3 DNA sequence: TGCGCCAGCAGCTTGGCCTGGACAGGGGACTATAATTCACCCCTCCACTTT.

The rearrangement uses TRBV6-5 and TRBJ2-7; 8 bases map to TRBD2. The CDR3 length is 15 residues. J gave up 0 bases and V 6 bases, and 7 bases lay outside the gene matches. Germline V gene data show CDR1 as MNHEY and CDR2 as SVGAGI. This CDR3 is CASRKAGVPSYEQYF. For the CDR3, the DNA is TGTGCCAGCAGAAAAGCGGGAGTCCCCTCCTACGAGCAGTACTTC.

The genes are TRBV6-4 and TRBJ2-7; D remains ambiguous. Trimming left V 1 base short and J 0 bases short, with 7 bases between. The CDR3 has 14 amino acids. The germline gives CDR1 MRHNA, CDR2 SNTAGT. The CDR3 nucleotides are TGTGCCAGCAGTGACTTGTTACCCTCCTACGAGCAGTACTTC. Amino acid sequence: CASSDLLPSYEQYF.

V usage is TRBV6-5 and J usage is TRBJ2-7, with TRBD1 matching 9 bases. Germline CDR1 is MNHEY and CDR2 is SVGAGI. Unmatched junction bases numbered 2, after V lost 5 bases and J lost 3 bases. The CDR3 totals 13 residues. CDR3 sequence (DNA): TGTGCCAGCAGTCGGACAGGGGTCTACGAGCAGTACTTC. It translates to CASSRTGVYEQYF.

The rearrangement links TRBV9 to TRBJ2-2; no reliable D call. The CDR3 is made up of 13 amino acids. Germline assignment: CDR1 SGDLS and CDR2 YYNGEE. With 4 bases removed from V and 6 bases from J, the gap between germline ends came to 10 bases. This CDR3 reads CASSYEWSGELFF. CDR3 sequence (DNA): TGTGCCAGCAGCTACGAGTGGTCCGGGGAGCTGTTTTTT.

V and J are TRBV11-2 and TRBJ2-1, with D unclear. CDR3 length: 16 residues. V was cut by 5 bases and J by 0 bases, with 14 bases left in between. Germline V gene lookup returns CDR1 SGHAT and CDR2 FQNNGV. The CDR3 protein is CASSPGGANSYNEQFF. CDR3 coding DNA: TGTGCCAGCAGCCCCGGTGGCGCCAACTCCTACAATGAGCAGTTCTTC.

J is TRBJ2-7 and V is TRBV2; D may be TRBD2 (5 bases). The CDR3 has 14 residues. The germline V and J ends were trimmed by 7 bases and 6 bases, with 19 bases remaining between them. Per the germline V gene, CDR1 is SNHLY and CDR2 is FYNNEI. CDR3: CASTLAVRGVEQYF. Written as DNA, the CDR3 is TGTGCCAGCACCTTGGCCGTCCGGGGAGTCGAGCAGTACTTC.

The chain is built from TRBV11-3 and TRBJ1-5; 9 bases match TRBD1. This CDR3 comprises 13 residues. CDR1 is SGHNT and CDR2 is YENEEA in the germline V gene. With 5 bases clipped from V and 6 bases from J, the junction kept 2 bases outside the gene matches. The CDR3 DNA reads TGTGCCAGCAGCACGGGACAGGGTCAGCCCCAGCATTTT. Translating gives CASSTGQGQPQHF.